This passage covers 18 T cell receptor beta chains from one sample sequenced in a study of blood T cell repertoires in COVID-19. TCRdb keeps only in-frame clones here, not all; method: immunoSEQ multiplex PCR. The sample lists 130,000 or so clones, more than 85% occurring once. Sequenced input: peripheral blood. The source is a man aged 45 to 65 with active or convalescent COVID-19.

This sequence joins TRBV28 and TRBJ2-5; the D is unclear. Trimming left V 6 bases short and J 5 bases short, with 19 bases between. Germline V gene sequence: CDR1 MDHEN, CDR2 SYDVKM. The CDR3 has 15 residues. The CDR3 loop is CASSHRLGRLETQYF. The CDR3 coding sequence is TGTGCCAGCAGCCACCGCCTGGGCCGTCTTGAGACCCAGTACTTC.

This sequence joins TRBV7-7 and TRBJ2-1; D unclear. The CDR3 is 15 amino acids. CDR1 is SSHAT and CDR2 is FNYEAQ in the germline V gene (reference sequence). V lost 6 bases to trimming and J lost 0 bases, with 12 bases between them. The CDR3 DNA reads TGTGCCAGCAGGGAGTCCAAGAGCTCCTACAATGAGCAGTTCTTC. Translation: CASRESKSSYNEQFF.

The chain employs TRBV7-9 and TRBJ2-1; TRBD2 aligns across 14 bases. The CDR3 runs to 16 residues. Germline V gives CDR1 SEHNR, CDR2 FQNEAQ (reference sequence). V lost 5 bases, J lost 7 bases, and 7 bases stayed unmatched. The CDR3 sequence: CASSPRTSGRSNEQFF. The CDR3 DNA reads TGTGCCAGCAGCCCGCGGACTAGCGGGAGGTCTAATGAGCAGTTCTTC.

V usage is TRBV3-1 (or the pseudogene TRBV3-2) and J usage is TRBJ2-5; D perhaps matches TRBD2 (7 bases). Between the trimmed V and J ends, which lost 1 base and 7 bases, there was a span of 13 bases. Germline V gene lookup returns CDR1 LGHDT and CDR2 YNNKEL (reference sequence). The CDR3 runs 14 residues. CDR3 sequence: CASSQVQGRGTQYF. The DNA of the CDR3 is TGTGCCAGCAGCCAAGTGCAGGGGAGGGGGACCCAGTACTTC.

The chain couples TRBV24-1 to TRBJ2-3, with 9 bases matching TRBD2. The CDR3 runs to 15 residues. CDR1 KGHDR and CDR2 SFDVKD come from the germline V gene. The junction had 3 bases not matched to a gene; V was cut back by 5 bases and J by 1 base. The CDR3 spells CATSAVAGGTDTQYF. CDR3 DNA sequence: TGTGCCACCAGTGCCGTAGCGGGGGGCACAGATACGCAGTATTTT.

V and J are TRBV7-2 and TRBJ2-7; TRBD2 matches at 7 bases. The CDR3 runs to 14 residues. CDR1 and CDR2 (germline): SGHTA, FQGNSA. The V and J ends lost 5 bases and 7 bases, in that order; junction bases with no gene match: 11. The CDR3 sequence: CASSRREYGGEQYF. The CDR3 DNA reads TGTGCCAGCAGCCGCCGGGAGTACGGGGGGGAGCAGTACTTC.

With regard to this clone: Its ends do not fully match the called genes, so a read error is possible. V is TRBV5-1 and J is TRBJ2-1; 8 bases line up with TRBD2. The length of the CDR3 is 15 residues. Germline loops: CDR1 SGHRS, CDR2 YFSETQ. Written as DNA, the CDR3 is TGCGCCCGCAGCTTGGCCGGGGGGGTGGTAGATGAGCAGTTCTTC. Protein sequence: CARSLAGGVVDEQFF. Based on the CDR3 plus reference TRBV5-1 and TRBJ2-1, the full variable domain is KAGVTQTPRYLIKTRGQQVTLSCSPISGHRSVSWYQQTPGQGLQFLFEYFSETQRNKGNFPGRFSGRQFSNSRSEMNVSTLELGDSALYLCARSLAGGVVDEQFFGPGTRLTVL.

CDR3: CASSQQGTGGNTIYF. The CDR3 bases are TGTGCCAGCAGCCAACAAGGGACAGGGGGAAACACCATATATTTT. This chain uses TRBV4-2 with TRBJ1-3; 9 nucleotides line up with TRBD1. This CDR3 is built from 15 residues. Germline CDR1 reads LGHNA; CDR2 reads YNFKEQ. V gave up 2 bases and J gave up 4 bases; unmatched junction bases: 3.

The chain has TRBV4-2 and TRBJ1-1; D is perhaps TRBD1 (6 bases). Trimming removed 1 base at V and 3 bases at J, with 6 bases between. This CDR3 spans 13 amino acids. Germline CDR1 is LGHNA and CDR2 is YNFKEQ. The CDR3 spells CASSQAGDTEAFF. In DNA form, the CDR3 reads TGTGCCAGCAGCCAAGCAGGGGACACTGAAGCTTTCTTT.

DNA for the CDR3: TGCAGCGTTGGCGGGGACAGGGCAAACACTGAAGCTTTCTTT. It codes for CSVGGDRANTEAFF. The rearrangement links TRBV29-1 to TRBJ1-1, with TRBD1 identical over 9 bases. Losses at the gene ends were 4 bases for V and 2 bases for J; bases not matched to a gene: 5. Germline loops: CDR1 SQVTM, CDR2 ANQGSEA. CDR3 length equals 14 residues.

The genes are TRBV12-3 or TRBV12-4 and TRBJ1-1; 8 bases fit TRBD1. The J segment lost 8 bases and the V segment lost 5 bases, leaving 4 bases of the junction unmatched. This CDR3 has 12 residues. The CDR3 loop is CASSQGTGEAFF. As DNA, the CDR3 is TGTGCCAGCAGTCAAGGGACAGGAGAAGCTTTCTTT.

V is TRBV5-6 and J is TRBJ2-3; TRBD2 aligns across 12 bases. The ends lost 0 bases at V and 3 bases at J; junction bases unmatched: 8. The CDR3 extends over 18 amino acids. Germline-derived CDR1 and CDR2 are SGHDT and YYEEEE. The CDR3 bases are TGTGCCAGCAGCTTGGCTGCTAGCGGGAGGGCCAGGACAGATACGCAGTATTTT. Translated: CASSLAASGRARTDTQYF.

J is TRBJ1-4 and V is TRBV27; 9 nucleotides agree with TRBD1. The CDR3 is 23 amino acids. The V gene's germline CDR1 is MNHEY and CDR2 SMNVEV (reference sequence). V shed 0 bases, J shed 4 bases, and the junction held 24 bases outside the gene matches. CDR3 nucleotides: TGTGCCAGCAGTTTATCCGAGCCGGGACAGGGTTCGGGGGGATTGAGCCTTAATGAAAAACTGTTTTTT. It yields the protein CASSLSEPGQGSGGLSLNEKLFF.

The chain has TRBV19 and TRBJ1-2; TRBD1 aligns across 8 bases. The CDR3 is 13 residues long. CDR1 and CDR2 (germline): LNHDA, SQIVND (reference sequence). Trimming at V came to 5 bases and at J to 8 bases, leaving 7 bases not matched to a gene. CDR3 amino acids: CASSVQGAPGYTF. The DNA for the CDR3 is TGTGCCAGTAGTGTGCAGGGGGCGCCCGGCTACACCTTC.

The chain couples TRBV5-4 to TRBJ2-3, with D maybe TRBD2 (5 bases). This CDR3 region has 13 residues. Trimming took 5 bases from V and 6 from J, leaving 13 bases between them. Germline V gives CDR1 SGHNT, CDR2 YYREEE (reference sequence). The DNA for the CDR3 is TGTGCCAGCAGGCGGGCCCTAAGGGATACGCAGTATTTT. The encoded protein is CASRRALRDTQYF.

The rearrangement joins TRBV29-1 to TRBJ2-1; 10 positions match TRBD2. CDR1 and CDR2 (germline): SQVTM, ANQGSEA. With 7 bases clipped from V and 4 bases from J, the junction kept 7 bases outside the gene matches. The CDR3 consists of 14 residues. CDR3 nucleotide sequence: TGCAGCGCCTCCGGGACTAGCGATTACAATGAGCAGTTCTTC. It codes for CSASGTSDYNEQFF.

This chain links TRBV5-1 with TRBJ1-2; TRBD1 aligns across 7 bases. Per the germline V gene, CDR1 is SGHRS and CDR2 is YFSETQ. The CDR3 consists of 14 residues. With V trimmed by 0 bases and J by 6 bases, 5 bases remained unmatched. The CDR3 spells CASSLGQGIDGYTF. The CDR3 DNA reads as TGCGCCAGCAGCTTGGGACAGGGTATCGATGGCTACACCTTC.

The genes are TRBV27 and TRBJ1-6; D gene unclear. This CDR3 contains 15 residues. Germline V gene lookup returns CDR1 MNHEY and CDR2 SMNVEV (reference sequence). Trimming left V 7 bases short and J 0 bases short, with 10 bases between. CDR3 nucleotide sequence: TGTGCCAGCACCTCGGTTATCTCCTATAATTCACCCCTCCACTTT. Protein: CASTSVISYNSPLHF.